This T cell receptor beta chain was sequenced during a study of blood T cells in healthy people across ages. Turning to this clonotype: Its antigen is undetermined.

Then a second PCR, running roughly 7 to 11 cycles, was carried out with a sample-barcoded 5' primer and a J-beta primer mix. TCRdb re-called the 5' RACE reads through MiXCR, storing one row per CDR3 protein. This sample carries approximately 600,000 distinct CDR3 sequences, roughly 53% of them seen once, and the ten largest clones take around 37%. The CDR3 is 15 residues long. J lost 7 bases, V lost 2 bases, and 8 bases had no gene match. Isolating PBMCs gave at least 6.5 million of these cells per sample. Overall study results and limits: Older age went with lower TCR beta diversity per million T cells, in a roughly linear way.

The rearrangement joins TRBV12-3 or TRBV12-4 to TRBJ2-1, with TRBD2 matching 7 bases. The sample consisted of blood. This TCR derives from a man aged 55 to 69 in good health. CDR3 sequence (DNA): TGTGCCAGCAGTTTAAGAGTCGGACTAGAAAATGAGCAGTTCTTC. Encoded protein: CASSLRVGLENEQFF.